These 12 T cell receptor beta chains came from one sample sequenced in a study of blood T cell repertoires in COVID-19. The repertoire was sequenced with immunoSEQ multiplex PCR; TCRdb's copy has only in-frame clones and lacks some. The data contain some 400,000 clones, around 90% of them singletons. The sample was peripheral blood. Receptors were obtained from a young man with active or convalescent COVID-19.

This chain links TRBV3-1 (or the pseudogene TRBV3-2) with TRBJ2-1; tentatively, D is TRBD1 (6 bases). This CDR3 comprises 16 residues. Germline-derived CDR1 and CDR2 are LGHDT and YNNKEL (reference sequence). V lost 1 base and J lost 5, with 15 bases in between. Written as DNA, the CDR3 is TGTGCCAGCAGCCAAGTCCGAGGACAGACCCACAATGAGCAGTTCTTC. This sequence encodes CASSQVRGQTHNEQFF.

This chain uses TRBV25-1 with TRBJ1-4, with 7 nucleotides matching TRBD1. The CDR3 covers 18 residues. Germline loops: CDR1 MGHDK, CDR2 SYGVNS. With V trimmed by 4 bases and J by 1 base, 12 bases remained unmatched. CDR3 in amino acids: CASSGPNRGSLTNEKLFF. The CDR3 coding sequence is TGTGCCAGCAGTGGCCCGAACAGGGGAAGCCTAACTAATGAAAAACTGTTTTTT.

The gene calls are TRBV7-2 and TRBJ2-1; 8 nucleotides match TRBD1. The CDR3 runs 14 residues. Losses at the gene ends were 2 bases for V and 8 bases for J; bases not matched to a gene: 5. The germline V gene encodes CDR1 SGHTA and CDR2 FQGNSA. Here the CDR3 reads CASSLSGQAHEQFF. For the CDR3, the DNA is TGTGCCAGCAGCTTATCGGGACAGGCCCATGAGCAGTTCTTC.

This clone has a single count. The DNA of the CDR3 is TGCGCCAGCAGCCAAGACACCTACGAGCAGTACTTC. It codes for CASSQDTYEQYF. V usage is TRBV4-3 and J usage is TRBJ2-7, with unresolved D. Trimming shortened V by 0 bases and J by 2 bases, and 2 bases separated the two germline ends. Looked up from germline, CDR1 is LGHNA and CDR2 is YSLEER. The CDR3 extends over 12 amino acids.

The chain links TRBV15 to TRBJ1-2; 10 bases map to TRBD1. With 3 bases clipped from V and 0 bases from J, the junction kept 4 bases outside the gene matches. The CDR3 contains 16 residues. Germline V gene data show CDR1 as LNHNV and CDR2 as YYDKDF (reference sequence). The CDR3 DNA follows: TGTGCCACCAGCAGGAGGACAGGGGGACCTAACTATGGCTACACCTTC. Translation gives CATSRRTGGPNYGYTF.

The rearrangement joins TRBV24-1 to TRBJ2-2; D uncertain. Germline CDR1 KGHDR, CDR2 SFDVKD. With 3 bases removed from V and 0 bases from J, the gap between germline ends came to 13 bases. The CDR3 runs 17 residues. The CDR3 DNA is TGTGCCACCAGTGATACCACGGGTACTGCGAACACCGGGGAGCTGTTTTTT. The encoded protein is CATSDTTGTANTGELFF.

DNA of the CDR3: TGTGCCAGCAGTCAAAAATCCGGGACAGGCAACAATCAGCCCCAGCATTTT. This encodes CASSQKSGTGNNQPQHF. The V gene is TRBV28, the J gene TRBJ1-5, with 8 nucleotides matching TRBD1. The CDR3 covers 17 residues. Germline V gene lookup returns CDR1 MDHEN and CDR2 SYDVKM. J gave up 3 bases and V 5 bases, and 12 bases lay outside the gene matches.

This chain's CDR3 is CASSSPHRQQETQYF. DNA of the CDR3: TGCGCCAGCAGTTCCCCCCACAGGCAACAAGAGACCCAGTACTTC. The genes are TRBV5-1 and TRBJ2-5, with D possibly TRBD1 on 5 matching bases. Trimming stripped 5 bases from V and 2 bases from J, with 16 bases between. From germline, CDR1 is SGHRS and CDR2 YFSETQ. The CDR3 spans 15 residues.

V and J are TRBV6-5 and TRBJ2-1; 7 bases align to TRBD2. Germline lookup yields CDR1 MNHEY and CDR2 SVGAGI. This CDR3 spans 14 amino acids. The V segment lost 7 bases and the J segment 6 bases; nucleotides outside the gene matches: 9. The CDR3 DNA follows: TGTGCCAGCACGAGGGCGGGAGAATCCAATGAGCAGTTCTTC. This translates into CASTRAGESNEQFF.

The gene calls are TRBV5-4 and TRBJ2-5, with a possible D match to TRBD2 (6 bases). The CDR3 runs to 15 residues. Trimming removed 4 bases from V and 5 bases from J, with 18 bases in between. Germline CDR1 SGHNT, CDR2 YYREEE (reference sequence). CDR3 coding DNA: TGTGCCAGCAGCCCCGGGAGTCGGGGTAGTGAGACCCAGTACTTC. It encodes CASSPGSRGSETQYF.

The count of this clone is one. CDR3 in DNA: TGTGCCACCGGGACAGGGGGTTTCGTTACAGATACGCAGTATTTT. This encodes CATGTGGFVTDTQYF. The V gene is TRBV24-1, the J gene TRBJ2-3; TRBD1 aligns across 11 bases. The CDR3 is made up of 15 amino acids. J gave up 3 bases and V 9 bases, and 7 bases lay outside the gene matches. Germline CDR1 and CDR2: KGHDR and SFDVKD.

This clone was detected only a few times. In DNA form, the CDR3 reads TGTGCCAGCAGGAATACAGGGGACGCTGGAAACACCATATATTTT. The encoded protein is CASRNTGDAGNTIYF. The V and J genes are TRBV5-6 and TRBJ1-3, with 7 bases fitting TRBD1. The CDR3 spans 15 residues. Germline V gene sequence: CDR1 SGHDT, CDR2 YYEEEE. The V gene end was trimmed by 5 bases and the J gene end by 2 bases; junction bases not matched to a gene: 7.